This T cell receptor beta chain was found in a study of blood T cell repertoires in COVID-19 (dated by TCRdb to about 2020). At the level of the whole study: Samples from collaborators originated in the United States, Italy and Spain and spanned both the acute and convalescent phases of COVID-19. The prospective study material was composed of cDNA or gDNA derived from T cells, B-cell-depleted T cells, or PBMCs. The dataset comprised deeply sampled blood TCRbeta repertoires from subjects exposed to, actively infected with, or recovered from COVID-19. The repertoires were made available in a free public database intended to serve as a resource for research on the immune response to SARS-CoV-2. Samples came from the ongoing ImmuneRACE study (first 160 participants) plus 1,254 subjects from 6 global collaborators. Sample metadata almost always included a de-identified subject ID, COVID-19 status, age in years and sex. Where available, HLA class I and class II types were obtained from metadata supplied by the sample provider rather than from assay-based typing.

In the case of this clone: Its antigen is not yet known. Per-nucleotide qualities are absent, and no much larger clonotype sits a single base away.

The collaborating institutions used their own protocols to collect whole blood in K2EDTA tubes. Collaborator samples were shipped for TCRbeta analysis as frozen whole blood, isolated PBMCs, or DNA extracted from either sample type. The paper as a whole reports these results and caveats: How much clinical and demographic metadata was included differed by source and by participant, and the metadata was provided uncurated.

The V end gives up 4 bases and the J end 7 bases, leaving 12 bases in the junction not matched to a gene. Measured from the cysteine to the phenylalanine, the CDR3 is 14 residues long. Left in the record is the CDR3 DNA by itself, 42 bases read in frame from the first base. From the germline V gene, CDR1 is SQVTM and CDR2 is ANQGSEA. The immunoSEQ Assay, a bias-controlled multiplex PCR, was used to amplify TCRbeta CDR3 regions from genomic DNA. Regarding the original processing steps: The number of nucleated cells in each sample was estimated from the amplification of reference gene primers within the assay. Sequence reads were collapsed and filtered to measure the absolute abundance of every unique TCRbeta CDR3 rearrangement. Productive Simpson clonality was computed per sample as the square root of Simpson's diversity index over productive rearrangements. In its TCRdb copy, this immuneACCESS table keeps in-frame sequences only and misses some clones. Where compared with another copy, unresolved V genes explain less than half of these, and the others have no known cause. Clone size and V and J calls were adopted from that table, with D and trimming inferred from the DNA. The sample yields approximately 46,000 clones; roughly 83% were counted once. In total, the top ten clones hold about 15% of the sample.

Recombination joined TRBV29-1 with TRBJ1-2; a stretch of 7 junction bases matches TRBD1. The receptor was isolated from a human donor in a cohort sampled during active COVID-19. The sample comprised peripheral blood. In nucleotides, the sequence is TGCAGCGTTGTGGCAGGGGGGACCTATGGTGGCTACACCTTC. Its protein reads: CSVVAGGTYGGYTF.